This TCR beta chain comes out of a study of shared clonotypes between healthy human individuals. Profiled with immunoSEQ multiplex PCR; TCRdb holds only in-frame clones, not every one. The data show over 850,000 clones, with around 78% seen just once and around 0.6% held by the top ten. This clone has more than one count but fewer than ten. Its antigen is undetermined. The V and J ends lost 6 bases and 1 base, in that order; junction bases with no gene match: 12. Germline CDR1 is SGHNT and CDR2 is YYREEE (reference sequence). This CDR3 spans 19 amino acids. Study-wide findings and caveats: A generally larger estimated richness was seen in naive subsets than in memory subsets.

The material sequenced was memory CD4+ T cells from PBMCs. Sample subset: CD45RA-negative fraction. The chain carries TRBV5-4 and TRBJ2-3; 15 nucleotides agree with TRBD2. This sequence originates from a man between 18 and 29 years old in good health. Some clones in this sample may be carry-over from other donors' samples. The CDR3 DNA sequence: TGTGCCAGCACCCCACCGGGACTAGCGGGAGGAGGGGGCACAGATACGCAGTATTTT. Translated, it gives CASTPPGLAGGGGTDTQYF.